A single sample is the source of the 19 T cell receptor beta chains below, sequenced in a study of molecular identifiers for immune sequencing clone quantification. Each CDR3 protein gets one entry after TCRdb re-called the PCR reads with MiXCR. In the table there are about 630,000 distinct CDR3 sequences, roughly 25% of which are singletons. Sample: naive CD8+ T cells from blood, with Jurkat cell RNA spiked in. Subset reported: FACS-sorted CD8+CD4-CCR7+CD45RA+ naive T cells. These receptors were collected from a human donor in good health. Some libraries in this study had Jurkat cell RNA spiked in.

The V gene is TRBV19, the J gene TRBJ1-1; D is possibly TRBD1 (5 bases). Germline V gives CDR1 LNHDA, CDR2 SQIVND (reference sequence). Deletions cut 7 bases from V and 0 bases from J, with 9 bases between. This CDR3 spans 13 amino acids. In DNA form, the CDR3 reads TGTGCCAGTAAGGGGTTTATGAACACTGAAGCTTTCTTT. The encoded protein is CASKGFMNTEAFF.

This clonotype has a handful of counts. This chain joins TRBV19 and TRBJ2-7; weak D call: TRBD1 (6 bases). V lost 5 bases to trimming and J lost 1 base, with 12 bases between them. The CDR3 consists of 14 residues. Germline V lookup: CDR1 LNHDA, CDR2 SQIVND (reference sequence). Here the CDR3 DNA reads TGTGCCAGTAGTTTCCGGGACACGTCCTACGAGCAGTACTTC. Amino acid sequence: CASSFRDTSYEQYF.

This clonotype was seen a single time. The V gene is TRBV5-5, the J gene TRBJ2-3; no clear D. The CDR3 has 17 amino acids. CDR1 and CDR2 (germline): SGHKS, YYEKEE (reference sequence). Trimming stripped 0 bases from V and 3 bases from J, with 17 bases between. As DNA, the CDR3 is TGTGCCAGCAGCTTGGCTTCCCGGCGGTCTAGTACAGATACGCAGTATTTT. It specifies CASSLASRRSSTDTQYF.

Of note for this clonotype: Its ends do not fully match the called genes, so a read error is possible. DNA for the CDR3: TGCAGCGCCAAACAAGGGAGCTCCTACGTGCAGTACTTC. Residues: CSAKQGSSYVQYF. The rearrangement links TRBV29-1 to TRBJ2-7; the D gene is possibly TRBD2 (5 bases). This CDR3 contains 13 residues. CDR1 is SQVTM and CDR2 is ANQGSEA in the germline V gene.

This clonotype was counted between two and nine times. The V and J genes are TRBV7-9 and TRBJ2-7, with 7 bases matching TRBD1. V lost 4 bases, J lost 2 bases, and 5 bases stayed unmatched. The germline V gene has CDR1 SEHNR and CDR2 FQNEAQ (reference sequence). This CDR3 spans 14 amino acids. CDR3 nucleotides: TGTGCCAGCAGCTCCTGGGACAGTCCCTACGAGCAGTACTTC. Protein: CASSSWDSPYEQYF.

CDR3 residues: CASLSERNSYNEQFF. CDR3 nucleotide sequence: TGTGCCAGCCTGTCGGAACGGAACTCCTACAATGAGCAGTTCTTC. The chain combines TRBV6-6 with TRBJ2-1; D uncertain. Trimming left V 8 bases short and J 0 bases short, with 14 bases between. The CDR3 length is 15 residues. The germline V gene encodes CDR1 MNHNY and CDR2 SVGAGI (reference sequence).

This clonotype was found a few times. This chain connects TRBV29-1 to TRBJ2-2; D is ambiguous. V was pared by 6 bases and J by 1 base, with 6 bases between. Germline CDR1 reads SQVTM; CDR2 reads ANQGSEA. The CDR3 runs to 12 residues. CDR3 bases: TGCAGCGTGACATTGAACACCGGGGAGCTGTTTTTT. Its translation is CSVTLNTGELFF.

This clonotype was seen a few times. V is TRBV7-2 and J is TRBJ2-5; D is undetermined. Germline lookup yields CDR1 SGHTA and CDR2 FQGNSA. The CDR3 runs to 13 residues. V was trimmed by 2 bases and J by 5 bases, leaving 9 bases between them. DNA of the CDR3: TGTGCCAGCAGCTTACAGCTTTGGGAGACCCAGTACTTC. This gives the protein CASSLQLWETQYF.

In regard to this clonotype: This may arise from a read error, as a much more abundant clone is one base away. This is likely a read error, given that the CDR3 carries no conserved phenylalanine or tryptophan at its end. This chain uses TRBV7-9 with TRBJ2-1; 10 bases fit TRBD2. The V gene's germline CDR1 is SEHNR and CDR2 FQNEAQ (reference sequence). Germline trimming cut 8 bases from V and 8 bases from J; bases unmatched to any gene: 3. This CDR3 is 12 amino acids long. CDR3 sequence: CASYGTSDEQFS. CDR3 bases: TGTGCCAGCTACGGGACTAGCGATGAGCAGTTCTCC.

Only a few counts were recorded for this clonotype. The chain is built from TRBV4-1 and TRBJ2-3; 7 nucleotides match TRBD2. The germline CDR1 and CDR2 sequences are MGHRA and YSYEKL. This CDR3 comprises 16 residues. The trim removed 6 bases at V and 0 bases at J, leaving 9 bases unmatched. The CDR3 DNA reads TGCGCCAGCAGACAATCGGGGGGATCAAGCACAGATACGCAGTATTTT. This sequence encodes CASRQSGGSSTDTQYF.

CDR3 sequence (DNA): TGTGCCAGCAGTTTAGGGGACAGCAATGAGCAGTTCTTC. Protein sequence: CASSLGDSNEQFF. V usage is TRBV27 and J usage is TRBJ2-1; 7 bases are a match to TRBD1. The CDR3 totals 13 residues. The germline V gene encodes CDR1 MNHEY and CDR2 SMNVEV (reference sequence). The V gene end was trimmed by 2 bases and the J gene end by 6 bases; junction bases not matched to a gene: 1.

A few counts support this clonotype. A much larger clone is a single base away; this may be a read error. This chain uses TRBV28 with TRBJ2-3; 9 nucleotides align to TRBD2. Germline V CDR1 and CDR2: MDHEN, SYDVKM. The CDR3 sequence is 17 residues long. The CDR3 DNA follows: TGTGCCAGCAGGGCAACTCTCCCGGGACTAGCAGCAGATACGCGGTATTTT. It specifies CASRATLPGLAADTRYF. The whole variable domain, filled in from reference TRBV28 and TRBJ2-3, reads DVKVTQSSRYLVKRTGEKVFLECVQDMDHENMFWYRQDPGLGLRLIYFSYDVKMKEKGDIPEGYSVSREKKERFSLILESASTNQTSMYLCASRATLPGLAADTRYFGPGTRLTVL.

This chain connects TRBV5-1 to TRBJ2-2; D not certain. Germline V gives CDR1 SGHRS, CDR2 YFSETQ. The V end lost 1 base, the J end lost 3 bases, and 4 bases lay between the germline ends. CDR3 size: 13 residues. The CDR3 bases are TGCGCCAGCAGCTTGTGGGACACCGGGGAGCTGTTTTTT. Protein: CASSLWDTGELFF.

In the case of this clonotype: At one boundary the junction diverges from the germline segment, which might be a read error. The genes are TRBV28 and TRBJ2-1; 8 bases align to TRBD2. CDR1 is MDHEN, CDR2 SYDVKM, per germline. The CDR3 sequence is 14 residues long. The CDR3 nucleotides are TGTGCCAGCGGTTTCTCGGGAGGGCCGGATGAGCAGTTCTTC. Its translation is CASGFSGGPDEQFF.

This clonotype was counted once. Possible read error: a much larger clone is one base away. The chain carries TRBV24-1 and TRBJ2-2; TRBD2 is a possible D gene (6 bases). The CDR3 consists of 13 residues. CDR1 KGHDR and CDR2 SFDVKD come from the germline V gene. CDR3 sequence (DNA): TGTGCCACCAGTACGGGAGTCGCCGGGGGGCTGTTTTTT. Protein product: CATSTGVAGGLFF.

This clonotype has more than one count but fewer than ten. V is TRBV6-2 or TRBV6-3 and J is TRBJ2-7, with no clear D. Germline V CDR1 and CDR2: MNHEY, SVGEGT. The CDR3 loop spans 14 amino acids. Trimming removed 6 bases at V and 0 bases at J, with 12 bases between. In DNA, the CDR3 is TGTGCCAGCAGAGACCTTGACAACTCCTACGAGCAGTACTTC. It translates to CASRDLDNSYEQYF.

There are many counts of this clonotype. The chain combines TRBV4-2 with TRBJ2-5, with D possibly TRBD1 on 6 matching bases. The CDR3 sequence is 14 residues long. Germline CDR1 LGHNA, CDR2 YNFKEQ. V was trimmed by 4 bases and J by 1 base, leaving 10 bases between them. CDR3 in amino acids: CASSREGVQETQYF. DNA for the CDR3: TGTGCCAGCAGCCGCGAGGGGGTCCAAGAGACCCAGTACTTC.

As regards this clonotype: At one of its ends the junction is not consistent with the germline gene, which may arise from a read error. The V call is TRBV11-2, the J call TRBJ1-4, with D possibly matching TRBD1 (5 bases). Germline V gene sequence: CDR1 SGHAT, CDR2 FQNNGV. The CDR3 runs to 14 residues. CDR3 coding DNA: TGTGACAGCAGTTCAACCAGGGCCGGGGGAAAACTGTTTTTT. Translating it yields CDSSSTRAGGKLFF.

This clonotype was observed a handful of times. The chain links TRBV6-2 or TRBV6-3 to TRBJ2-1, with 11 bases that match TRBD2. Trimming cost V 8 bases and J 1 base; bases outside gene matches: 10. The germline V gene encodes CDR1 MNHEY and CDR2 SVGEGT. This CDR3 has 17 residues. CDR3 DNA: TGTGCCAGCCATGGTGTAGCGGGAGGGGTTTCCTACAATGAGCAGTTCTTC. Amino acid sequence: CASHGVAGGVSYNEQFF.